The 16 T cell receptor beta chains listed next were all sequenced from one sample in a study of identical twins. TCRdb re-called the 5' RACE reads with MiXCR, one entry per CDR3 protein. This table has around 670,000 distinct CDR3 sequences, around 6% appearing once. Sequenced input: naive T cells sorted from blood. The origin of the receptors is a man aged 18 to 30 in good health.

At least ten counts were recorded for this clonotype. The chain has TRBV18 and TRBJ2-1; D is uncertain. Trimming took 3 bases from V and 10 from J, leaving 16 bases between them. The CDR3 has 14 amino acids. Germline CDR1 KGHSH, CDR2 LQKENI. The CDR3 coding sequence is TGTGCCAGCTCACCTTCCGGACCTTTGAGGGAGCAGTTCTTC. As protein: CASSPSGPLREQFF.

In this sample, this clonotype turned up many times. The V gene is TRBV25-1, the J gene TRBJ2-3; 8 nucleotides line up with TRBD1. The CDR3 is 16 residues long. V lost 1 base to trimming and J lost 6 bases; unmatched junction nucleotides: 9. Per germline, CDR1 MGHDK and CDR2 SYGVNS. The CDR3 nucleotides read TGTGCCAGCAGTGAATGGAAGACAGGGGATGCGGATACGCAGTATTTT. It yields the protein CASSEWKTGDADTQYF.

This sequence joins TRBV24-1 and TRBJ2-3; TRBD2 matches at 9 bases. This CDR3 is built from 16 residues. J was trimmed by 0 bases and V by 7 bases; bases with no gene match: 7. The germline V gene encodes CDR1 KGHDR and CDR2 SFDVKD. The CDR3 nucleotides are TGTGCCACCAGCCCGGCGGGAGGGGATAGCACAGATACGCAGTATTTT. Translation gives CATSPAGGDSTDTQYF.

This clonotype was counted only a few times. The chain recombines TRBV4-1 with TRBJ2-2, with D possibly called TRBD1 or TRBD2 (6 bases each). Trimming removed 4 bases from V and 1 base from J, with 19 bases in between. The CDR3 has 18 amino acids. Germline CDR1 and CDR2: MGHRA and YSYEKL. For the CDR3, the DNA is TGCGCCAGCAGCCGACCACCCGGGGGACACCTGAACACCGGGGAGCTGTTTTTT. Translation: CASSRPPGGHLNTGELFF.

This clonotype has ten or more counts. J is TRBJ2-2 and V is TRBV4-3; D possibly corresponds to TRBD1 (6 bases). The CDR3 covers 16 residues. V was pared by 3 bases and J by 4 bases, with 15 bases between. The germline gives CDR1 LGHNA, CDR2 YSLEER. The CDR3 protein is CASSQGNRAPTGELFF. CDR3 nucleotides: TGCGCCAGCAGCCAGGGCAACAGGGCCCCCACCGGGGAGCTGTTTTTT.

The sample holds many counts of this clonotype. V and J are TRBV27 and TRBJ2-3; no clear D. V dropped 2 bases and J dropped 1 base, with 13 bases sitting between them. The CDR3 contains 16 residues. CDR1 and CDR2 (germline): MNHEY, SMNVEV (reference sequence). CDR3 region: CASSLISFGGTDTQYF. CDR3 sequence (DNA): TGTGCCAGCAGTTTAATTTCTTTCGGAGGCACAGATACGCAGTATTTT.

This clonotype has more than one count but fewer than ten. The genes are TRBV28 and TRBJ2-1, with 11 bases identical to TRBD2. The CDR3 runs 16 residues. Germline CDR1 is MDHEN and CDR2 is SYDVKM. V lost 5 bases, J lost 4 bases, and 7 bases stayed unmatched. The DNA for the CDR3 is TGTGCCAGCAGTCCGATAGGACTAGCGGGTTACAATGAGCAGTTCTTC. It is translated as CASSPIGLAGYNEQFF. Complete variable domain (other parts from reference TRBV28 and TRBJ2-1): DVKVTQSSRYLVKRTGEKVFLECVQDMDHENMFWYRQDPGLGLRLIYFSYDVKMKEKGDIPEGYSVSREKKERFSLILESASTNQTSMYLCASSPIGLAGYNEQFFGPGTRLTVL.

This clonotype has at least ten counts. A junction boundary mismatches the germline segment, possibly from a read error. V is TRBV12-3 or TRBV12-4 and J is TRBJ1-1; D might be TRBD1 (5 bases). The CDR3 sequence is 14 residues long. CDR3: CASSLGHMNTEVFF. CDR3 bases: TGTGCCAGCAGTCTCGGACACATGAACACTGAAGTTTTCTTT.

This clonotype was counted a few times. The gene calls are TRBV9 and TRBJ1-2; 10 nucleotides agree with TRBD1. With V trimmed by 3 bases and J by 3 bases, 5 bases remained unmatched. Germline assignment: CDR1 SGDLS and CDR2 YYNGEE. The CDR3 has 15 residues. The CDR3 bases are TGTGCCAGCAGCGCCTCGGACAGGGGGGACTATGGCTACACCTTC. Residues: CASSASDRGDYGYTF.

The chain uses TRBV5-6 and TRBJ2-3, with 7 bases identical to TRBD2. CDR1 SGHDT and CDR2 YYEEEE come from the germline V gene. The V gene end was trimmed by 4 bases and the J gene end by 3 bases; junction bases not matched to a gene: 8. This CDR3 is built from 15 residues. The DNA of the CDR3 is TGTGCCAGCAGCCTGGCTAGCGGATGGACAGATACGCAGTATTTT. Encoded protein: CASSLASGWTDTQYF.

In its sample, this clonotype was seen many times. The chain is built from TRBV12-3 or TRBV12-4 and TRBJ2-1; TRBD1 matches 10 bases. CDR3 length equals 14 residues. Unmatched junction bases numbered 4, after V lost 6 bases and J lost 5 bases. The CDR3 nucleotides are TGTGCCAGCAGGGGACAGGGGATCAACAATGAGCAGTTCTTC. Residues: CASRGQGINNEQFF.

This clonotype has a handful of counts. The rearrangement uses TRBV5-1 and TRBJ2-7, with D perhaps matching TRBD2 (5 bases). The V end lost 1 base, the J end lost 0 bases, and 11 bases lay between the germline ends. Germline V gives CDR1 SGHRS, CDR2 YFSETQ. CDR3 length equals 15 residues. The CDR3 region has the DNA TGCGCCAGCAGCTTGACAGCGGTAGACTCCTACGAGCAGTACTTC. It codes for CASSLTAVDSYEQYF.

This clonotype was observed at least ten times. The chain employs TRBV10-3 and TRBJ2-3; D may match TRBD1 or TRBD2 (5 bases each). Trimming removed 5 bases at V and 4 bases at J, with 19 bases between. Germline CDR1 and CDR2: ENHRY and SYGVKD. This CDR3 region has 16 residues. The CDR3 DNA is TGTGCCATCAGTTTTGGGACCAATCAAGGTCCAGATACGCAGTATTTT. It translates to CAISFGTNQGPDTQYF.

This clonotype was counted between two and nine times. The chain couples TRBV27 to TRBJ2-1; TRBD2 might be the D (6 bases). The V end lost 6 bases, the J end lost 7 bases, and 25 bases lay between the germline ends. CDR1 is MNHEY, CDR2 SMNVEV, per germline (reference sequence). The CDR3 consists of 17 residues. The CDR3 DNA follows: TGTGCCAGCAGCCCAATGGGTTGGGCGGGAACTCGGAATGAGCAGTTCTTC. The encoded protein is CASSPMGWAGTRNEQFF.

This clonotype was recorded at least ten times. The CDR3 bases are TGCGCCAGCAGCCATGGACAGGAGGGTAGAAACACCATATATTTT. Translation: CASSHGQEGRNTIYF. The chain employs TRBV4-1 and TRBJ1-3; 7 bases map to TRBD1. This CDR3 is 15 amino acids long. From germline, CDR1 is MGHRA and CDR2 YSYEKL. J gave up 5 bases and V 3 bases, and 7 bases lay outside the gene matches.

This clonotype was observed at least ten times. This CDR3 is CASSKVGGPRGNEQFF. The DNA of the CDR3 is TGTGCCAGCAGCAAAGTGGGGGGACCCCGGGGGAATGAGCAGTTCTTC. V gene TRBV21-1 combines with J gene TRBJ2-1; TRBD1, the table's D call, was not compared with the DNA. TRBV21-1 is deemed a pseudogene. The CDR3 contains 16 residues.